The text below deals with one TCR beta chain. These data are taken from a study of shared clonotypes between healthy human individuals. Trimming left V 7 bases short and J 1 base short, with 15 bases between. Germline-derived CDR1 and CDR2 are LNHNV and YYDKDF (reference sequence). The CDR3 spans 15 residues. Using immunoSEQ multiplex PCR, the repertoire was profiled, and TCRdb retains in-frame clones only, with some absent. Among more than 1.2 million clones listed, approximately 98.5% were seen once. Sequencing was done on a sample of naive CD4+ T cells sorted from blood. Subset given: CD45RA+ positively selected. The chain links TRBV15 to TRBJ2-3; D tentatively reads TRBD1 or TRBD2 (5 bases each). This receptor was identified in a man aged 25-45 years in good health. As DNA, the CDR3 is TGTGCCACCATCCCTTTCGGGACCGGCACAGATACGCAGTATTTT. It yields the protein CATIPFGTGTDTQYF.